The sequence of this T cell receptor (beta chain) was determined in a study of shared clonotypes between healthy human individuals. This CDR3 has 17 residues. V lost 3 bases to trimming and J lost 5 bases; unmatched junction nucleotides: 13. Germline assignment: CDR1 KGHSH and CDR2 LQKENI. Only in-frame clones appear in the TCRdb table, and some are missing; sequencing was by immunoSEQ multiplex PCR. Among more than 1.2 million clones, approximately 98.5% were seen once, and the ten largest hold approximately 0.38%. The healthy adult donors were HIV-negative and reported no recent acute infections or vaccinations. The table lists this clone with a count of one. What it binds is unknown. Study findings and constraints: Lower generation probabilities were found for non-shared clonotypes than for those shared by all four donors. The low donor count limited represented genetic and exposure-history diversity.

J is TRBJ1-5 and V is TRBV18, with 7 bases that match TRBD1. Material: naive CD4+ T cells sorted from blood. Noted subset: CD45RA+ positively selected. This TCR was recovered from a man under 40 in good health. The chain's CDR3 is CASSPDSGTALDQPQHF. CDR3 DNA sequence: TGTGCCAGCTCACCCGATTCCGGGACAGCTTTAGATCAGCCCCAGCATTTT.